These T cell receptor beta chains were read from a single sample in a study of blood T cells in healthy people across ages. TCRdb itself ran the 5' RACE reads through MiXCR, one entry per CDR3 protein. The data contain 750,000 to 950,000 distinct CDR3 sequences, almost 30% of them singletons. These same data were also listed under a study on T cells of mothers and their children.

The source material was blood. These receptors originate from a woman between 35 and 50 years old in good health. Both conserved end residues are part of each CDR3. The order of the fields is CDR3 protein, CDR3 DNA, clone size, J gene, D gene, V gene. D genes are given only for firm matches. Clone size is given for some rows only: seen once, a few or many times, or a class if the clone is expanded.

cdr3_aa: CASTLLGGNIHNEQFF
cdr3_nt: TGTGCCAGCACCCTTTTAGGAGGGAACATCCACAATGAGCAGTTCTTC
clone_size: few
j_call: TRBJ2-1
d_call: .
v_call: TRBV28

cdr3_aa: CASSALGLAGGQDTDTQYF
cdr3_nt: TGTGCCAGCAGTGCCCTAGGACTAGCGGGGGGGCAAGACACAGATACGCAGTATTTT
clone_size: few
j_call: TRBJ2-3
d_call: TRBD2
v_call: TRBV27

cdr3_aa: CASTLAGEGTQYF
cdr3_nt: TGTGCCAGCACACTAGCGGGGGAGGGGACCCAGTACTTC
clone_size: few
j_call: TRBJ2-5
d_call: TRBD2
v_call: TRBV7-2

cdr3_aa: CSVEVDVAGRGYTF
cdr3_nt: TGCAGCGTTGAAGTCGACGTGGCAGGGAGAGGCTACACCTTC
clone_size: .
j_call: TRBJ1-2
d_call: .
v_call: TRBV29-1

cdr3_aa: CASSMGTSHTEAFF
cdr3_nt: TGTGCCAGCAGCATGGGGACATCTCACACTGAAGCTTTCTTT
clone_size: .
j_call: TRBJ1-1
d_call: .
v_call: TRBV7-6

cdr3_aa: CASSQVGGLNEQYF
cdr3_nt: TGTGCCAGCAGCCAAGTGGGAGGCTTGAACGAGCAGTACTTC
clone_size: many
j_call: TRBJ2-7
d_call: .
v_call: TRBV14

cdr3_aa: CASSLYGGEKETQYF
cdr3_nt: TGTGCCAGCAGCTTATACGGGGGGGAGAAAGAGACCCAGTACTTC
clone_size: many
j_call: TRBJ2-5
d_call: TRBD2
v_call: TRBV7-9

cdr3_aa: CASSPSTGTGGYEQYF
cdr3_nt: TGTGCCAGCAGTCCTAGCACCGGGACAGGGGGGTACGAGCAGTACTTC
clone_size: many
j_call: TRBJ2-7
d_call: TRBD1
v_call: TRBV12-3/TRBV12-4

cdr3_aa: CASRLEDYNEQFF
cdr3_nt: TGTGCCAGCAGACTCGAGGATTACAATGAGCAGTTCTTC
clone_size: few
j_call: TRBJ2-1
d_call: .
v_call: TRBV7-9

cdr3_aa: CSVFDRPETQYF
cdr3_nt: TGCAGCGTTTTCGACAGGCCAGAGACCCAGTACTTC
clone_size: many
j_call: TRBJ2-5
d_call: .
v_call: TRBV29-1

cdr3_aa: CASLGAPYSNQPQHF
cdr3_nt: TGTGCCAGCCTGGGGGCACCCTATAGCAATCAGCCCCAGCATTTT
clone_size: many
j_call: TRBJ1-5
d_call: .
v_call: TRBV28

cdr3_aa: CASSLSTVYNEQFF
cdr3_nt: TGTGCCAGCAGTCTTTCGACAGTCTACAATGAGCAGTTCTTC
clone_size: few
j_call: TRBJ2-1
d_call: .
v_call: TRBV6-2/TRBV6-3

cdr3_aa: CASSPLPGASYNEQYF
cdr3_nt: TGTGCCAGCAGCCCCTTACCAGGGGCCTCCTACAATGAGCAGTACTTC
clone_size: .
j_call: TRBJ2-7
d_call: .
v_call: TRBV7-9

cdr3_aa: CASRRGKGVLSNEQFF
cdr3_nt: TGTGCCAGCAGACGGGGAAAGGGGGTTTTGTCGAATGAGCAGTTCTTC
clone_size: many
j_call: TRBJ2-1
d_call: .
v_call: TRBV7-9

cdr3_aa: CASSVGSQNYGYTF
cdr3_nt: TGTGCCAGCAGCGTAGGTAGTCAGAACTATGGCTACACCTTC
clone_size: .
j_call: TRBJ1-2
d_call: .
v_call: TRBV9

cdr3_aa: CASSFQLDRPNTEAFF
cdr3_nt: TGCGCCAGCAGCTTCCAACTAGACAGACCGAACACTGAAGCTTTCTTT
clone_size: .
j_call: TRBJ1-1
d_call: .
v_call: TRBV5-1

cdr3_aa: CASKWEGIYNSPLHF
cdr3_nt: TGTGCCAGCAAATGGGAGGGTATATATAATTCACCCCTCCACTTT
clone_size: .
j_call: TRBJ1-6
d_call: .
v_call: TRBV2

cdr3_aa: CSSRQDPNSPLHF
cdr3_nt: TGCAGCTCTAGACAGGACCCTAATTCACCCCTCCACTTT
clone_size: few
j_call: TRBJ1-6
d_call: .
v_call: TRBV20-1

cdr3_aa: CAGHREDDDGYTF
cdr3_nt: TGTGCCGGACACAGGGAGGATGACGATGGCTACACCTTC
clone_size: .
j_call: TRBJ1-2
d_call: .
v_call: TRBV21-1

cdr3_aa: CASSARTQGVDTQYF
cdr3_nt: TGTGCCAGCAGCGCGAGGACACAGGGGGTGGATACGCAGTATTTT
clone_size: .
j_call: TRBJ2-3
d_call: TRBD1
v_call: TRBV9

cdr3_aa: CASSQVDSGTYNEQFF
cdr3_nt: TGCGCCAGCAGCCAAGTGGATAGCGGAACCTACAATGAGCAGTTCTTC
clone_size: .
j_call: TRBJ2-1
d_call: .
v_call: TRBV4-1

cdr3_aa: CASTLGRPKETQYF
cdr3_nt: TGTGCCAGCACCCTGGGACGGCCGAAAGAGACCCAGTACTTC
clone_size: few
j_call: TRBJ2-5
d_call: .
v_call: TRBV12-3/TRBV12-4

cdr3_aa: CSARSGASSTDTQYF
cdr3_nt: TGCAGTGCTCGTAGTGGGGCGTCGAGCACAGATACGCAGTATTTT
clone_size: few
j_call: TRBJ2-3
d_call: .
v_call: TRBV20-1

cdr3_aa: CASSYGLAVEQFF
cdr3_nt: TGTGCCAGCAGTTACGGACTAGCGGTTGAGCAGTTCTTC
clone_size: .
j_call: TRBJ2-1
d_call: TRBD2
v_call: TRBV6-6

cdr3_aa: CSVAVGDANQPQHF
cdr3_nt: TGCAGCGTTGCTGTGGGGGATGCCAATCAGCCCCAGCATTTT
clone_size: few
j_call: TRBJ1-5
d_call: .
v_call: TRBV29-1

cdr3_aa: CASSSETAPLPYEQYF
cdr3_nt: TGTGCCAGCAGCTCAGAAACGGCCCCTCTTCCCTACGAGCAGTACTTC
clone_size: few
j_call: TRBJ2-7
d_call: .
v_call: TRBV7-9

cdr3_aa: CASSGRGLGIYEQYF
cdr3_nt: TGTGCCAGCAGTGGCAGGGGGCTAGGTATCTACGAGCAGTACTTC
clone_size: few
j_call: TRBJ2-7
d_call: TRBD1
v_call: TRBV27

cdr3_aa: CAISESKPGRYEQYF
cdr3_nt: TGTGCCATCAGTGAGTCGAAACCAGGGCGGTACGAGCAGTACTTC
clone_size: many
j_call: TRBJ2-7
d_call: .
v_call: TRBV10-3

cdr3_aa: CASSWGQVIANEKLFF
cdr3_nt: TGTGCCAGCAGTTGGGGACAGGTTATCGCTAATGAAAAACTGTTTTTT
clone_size: few
j_call: TRBJ1-4
d_call: TRBD1
v_call: TRBV28

cdr3_aa: CAVREGYYEQYF
cdr3_nt: TGTGCCGTCCGGGAAGGGTACTACGAGCAGTACTTC
clone_size: many
j_call: TRBJ2-7
d_call: .
v_call: TRBV10-3